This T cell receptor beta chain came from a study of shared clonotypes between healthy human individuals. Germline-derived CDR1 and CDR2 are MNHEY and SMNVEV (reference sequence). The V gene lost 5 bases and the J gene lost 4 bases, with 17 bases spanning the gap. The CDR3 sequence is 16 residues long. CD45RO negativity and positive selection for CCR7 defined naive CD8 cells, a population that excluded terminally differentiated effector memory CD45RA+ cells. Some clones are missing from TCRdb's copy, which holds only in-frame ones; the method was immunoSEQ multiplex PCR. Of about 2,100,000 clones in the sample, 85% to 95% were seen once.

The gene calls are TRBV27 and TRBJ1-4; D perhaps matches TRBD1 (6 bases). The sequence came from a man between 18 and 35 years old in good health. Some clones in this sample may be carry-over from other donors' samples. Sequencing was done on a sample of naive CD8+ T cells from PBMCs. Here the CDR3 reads CASSGGPGTNNEKLFF. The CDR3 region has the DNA TGTGCCAGCAGTGGGGGCCCGGGGACCAATAATGAAAAACTGTTTTTT.